Listed here is a single T cell receptor (beta chain). Its antigen has not been determined. No base quality values were provided; no much bigger clone lies one nucleotide off. The 40 or so donors, aged about 6 to 100 years, were systemically healthy Caucasian individuals from Russia. Each donor gave approximately 9.4 milliliters of peripheral blood, drawn into EDTA-treated Vacutainer tubes. Ficoll-Paque density-gradient centrifugation was used to isolate PBMCs, with at least 6.5 million per sample. Total RNA, at least 6 micrograms per sample, was extracted from PBMCs with Trizol reagent. Naive CD45RAhigh/CD27high T cell percentages were measured by flow cytometry on a PBMC aliquot from every donor. The data are from a study of blood T cells in healthy people across ages (dated by TCRdb to 2014 to 2015). In terms of the full investigation: In model experiments, template switching captured about one uniquely barcoded TCR beta cDNA molecule for every two T cells. Age-related changes in TCR beta repertoire diversity were measured in the study by deep sequencing normalized with unique cDNA molecular identifiers. Donors were grouped into four age groups: young (average 16 years), middle-aged (roughly 38), aged (roughly 67) and long-lived (over 80). To avoid experimental bias, donors of different ages were spread randomly across the sequencing lanes. Two additional independent replicas of 1 million unique cDNA reads from the same blood draw were analyzed for two donors (one aged 18 to 29 and one aged 80 or older). On the study overall, not on this receptor specifically: Estimates of total diversity from one million sequenced T cells were regarded as lower bounds and underestimates. As age increased, observed TCR beta diversity per million T cells dropped in a roughly linear way, and a significant reduction was already evident by age around 41. The long-lived group showed more naive CD4+ T cells, fewer expanded clones and increased TCR diversity than the aged group, suggesting age selection. The CMV infection status of donors was not known, potentially confounding age-related changes in expanded clonotypes. Observed TCR beta diversity correlated strongly with the percentage of naive T cells measured by flow cytometry. Because profiling used bulk unsorted PBMCs, naive and antigen-experienced compartments could not be compared conclusively.

V has 1 base trimmed and J has 3 bases trimmed; junction bases matching no gene number 8. The germline V gene (reference sequence) yields DFQATT for CDR1 and SNEGSKA for CDR2. Including cysteine and phenylalanine, the CDR3 has 15 amino acids. Only the CDR3 region is kept as DNA, spanning 45 bases read in frame from base 1. The library came from 5' RACE. TCRdb names Illumina HiSeq 2500 as the instrument used. A second PCR of about 6 to 11 cycles was performed with a sample-barcoded 5' primer and a J-beta primer mix. A template-switch 5' adaptor carrying 12 random nucleotides introduced a unique molecular identifier onto each TCR beta cDNA molecule. Each sample yielded at least 3 million CDR3-containing paired-end reads. First-strand cDNA was synthesized from all RNA with the Mint cDNA synthesis kit, primed by a TRBC-specific oligonucleotide. After uracil-DNA glycosylase treatment, a first 18-cycle PCR used universal primers M1SS and BC2_uni_R on all cDNA. Per the source publication's procedure: For normalization, 1 million high-quality reads, each with a distinct molecular identifier, were randomly selected from each sample. Instead of being binned into consensus sequences, reads that shared molecular identifiers were thrown out. MiTCR, with a Q25 quality threshold and the strictest error-elimination algorithm, was used for CDR3 identification, clonotype clustering and error correction. Lower-bound total TCR beta diversity was estimated with a nonparametric unseen species model using Euler transformation. Starting from the raw public reads, TCRdb applied fastp trimming at Q25, assembled clones with MiXCR and retained in-frame beta chains. CDR3 protein duplicates are merged, each entry listing the most common genes and DNA. TCRdb's processing, not the authors' own work, is the source of the V and J calls. This sample has about 580,000 distinct CDR3 sequences in its table, and around half of those were observed once. Around 23% of the sample is in the top ten clones.

The rearranged segments are TRBV20-1 and TRBJ2-5, and TRBD2 matches 7 of the central bases. The receptor comes from a man at least 80 years old in good health. Sequenced input: blood. The encoded CDR3 is CSARAPGGNKETQYF. The nucleotide sequence reads TGCAGTGCTAGAGCACCCGGGGGGAATAAAGAGACCCAGTACTTC.